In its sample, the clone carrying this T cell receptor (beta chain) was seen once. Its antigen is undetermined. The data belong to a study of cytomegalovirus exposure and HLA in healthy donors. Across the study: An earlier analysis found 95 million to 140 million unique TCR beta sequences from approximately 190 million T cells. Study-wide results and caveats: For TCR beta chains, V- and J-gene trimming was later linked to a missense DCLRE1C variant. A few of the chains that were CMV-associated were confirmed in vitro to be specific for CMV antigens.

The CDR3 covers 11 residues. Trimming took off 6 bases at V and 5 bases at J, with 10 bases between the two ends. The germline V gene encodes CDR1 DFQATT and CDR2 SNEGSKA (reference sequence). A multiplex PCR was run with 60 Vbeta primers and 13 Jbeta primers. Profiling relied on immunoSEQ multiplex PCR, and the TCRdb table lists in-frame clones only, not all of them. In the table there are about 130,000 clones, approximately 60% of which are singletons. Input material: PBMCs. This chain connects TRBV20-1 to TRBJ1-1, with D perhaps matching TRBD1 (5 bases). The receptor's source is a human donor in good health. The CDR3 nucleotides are TGCAGTGCGGTCAGGGAAACTGAAGCTTTCTTT. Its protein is CSAVRETEAFF.